A selection of T cell receptor beta chains follows, all from one sample in a study of identifying expanded T cells in peripheral blood. Using immunoSEQ multiplex PCR, the repertoire was profiled, and TCRdb retains in-frame clones only, with some absent. The top ten clones hold more than 15% of a sample with about 58,000 clones, about 83% of them seen once. Input material: blood. These receptors were collected from a person between 18 and 69 years old in good health. CDR3s include the opening cysteine and the closing phenylalanine or tryptophan. A D gene is named only where the DNA matches it firmly. Not all rows give a size; the values are once, few, many and, for expanded clones, a class.

>TRBV19|TRBJ1-2|once|-
TGTGCCTGCAGTAAAGGGGCAGGGAAGGACTATGGCTACACCTTC
CACSKGAGKDYGYTF
>TRBV7-2|TRBJ1-5|-|-
TGTGCCAGCAGCCCCCCAGGACCCCAGCCCCAGCATTTT
CASSPPGPQPQHF
>TRBV25-1|TRBJ2-1|-|-
TGTGCCAGCAAGAGGGGGAATGAGCAGTTCTTC
CASKRGNEQFF
>TRBV4-1|TRBJ2-1|-|-
TGCGCCAGCAGCCGCGCCTACAGCTCCAATGAGCAGTTCTTC
CASSRAYSSNEQFF
>TRBV6-1|TRBJ1-2|-|-
TGTGCCAGCAGTGAAGCATCGACCCGCGAGGACTATGGCTACACCTTC
CASSEASTREDYGYTF
>TRBV11-2|TRBJ1-5|-|TRBD1
TGTGCCAGCAGCTTAGGGGACAGGGGTCTATCTGACCAGCCCCAGCATTTT
CASSLGDRGLSDQPQHF
>TRBV7-2|TRBJ2-2|-|TRBD1
TGTGCCAGCAGCACCCATATGGGACAGGAGCATGGCGGGGAGCTGTTTTTT
CASSTHMGQEHGGELFF
>TRBV6-5|TRBJ2-7|-|TRBD1
TGTGCCAGTCAGGGCAGGGGGCAGGGGTACGAGCAGTACTTC
CASQGRGQGYEQYF
>TRBV7-9|TRBJ1-2|-|TRBD1
TGTGCCAGCAGTTTCAGGGGGCGTCATGGCTACACCTTC
CASSFRGRHGYTF
>TRBV5-6|TRBJ1-2|few|-
TGTGCCAGCAGCTTGGGGTGGGAACAAAACTATGGCTACACCTTC
CASSLGWEQNYGYTF
>TRBV6-1|TRBJ2-3|-|TRBD2
TGTGCCAGCAGTGAAGTGCGGGGGAAACGCACAGATACGCAGTATTTT
CASSEVRGKRTDTQYF
>TRBV11-1|TRBJ1-1|-|TRBD1
TGTGCCAGCAGCTTAACCCCAGGGGGGAACACTGAAGCTTTCTTT
CASSLTPGGNTEAFF
>TRBV19|TRBJ1-6|-|TRBD1
TGTGCCAGTAGTAGAGGACAGGGGGCAAATAATTCACCCCTCCACTTT
CASSRGQGANNSPLHF
>TRBV7-9|TRBJ2-7|once|TRBD2
TGTGCCAGCAGCTTAGAACTAGCGGGAGGGTACGAGCAGTACTTC
CASSLELAGGYEQYF
>TRBV4-3|TRBJ1-2|once|-
TGCGCCAGCAGCCAGGAGTGGGGAGTGGGTGGCTACACCTTC
CASSQEWGVGGYTF
>TRBV6-6|TRBJ1-2|-|-
TGTGCCAGCAGCCCGAACAGGGATTCTGGCTACACCTTC
CASSPNRDSGYTF
>TRBV7-3|TRBJ1-1|-|-
TGTGCCAGCAGCTTAAATAGCCGTCTAGGGGGTGGCACTGAAGCTTTCTTT
CASSLNSRLGGGTEAFF
>TRBV6-5|TRBJ2-7|-|-
TGTGCCAGCGGGACACGCTACGAGCAGTACTTC
CASGTRYEQYF
>TRBV7-8|TRBJ1-5|-|-
TGTGCCAGCAGCTTAGGAGGGGTGCAGCCCCAGCATTTT
CASSLGGVQPQHF
>TRBV7-9|TRBJ1-1|-|-
TGTGCCAGCAGCCCCCTAGTCCGCCTACAGAACACTGAAGCTTTCTTT
CASSPLVRLQNTEAFF
>TRBV6-1|TRBJ1-5|-|-
TGTGCCAGCAGTGAACCCTCCCGGGGTCAGCCCCAGCATTTT
CASSEPSRGQPQHF
>TRBV6-1|TRBJ2-1|-|-
TGTGCCAGCATAGCCGAGGTTGAGCAGTTCTTC
CASIAEVEQFF
>TRBV11-2|TRBJ2-7|-|TRBD2
TGTGCCAGCAGCCAATATGGATACCTCGTTTTAGCGGGAGATAACGAGCAGTACTTC
CASSQYGYLVLAGDNEQYF
>TRBV5-1|TRBJ2-7|-|-
TGCGCCAGCGGGTTGGAGGGGAACTACGAGCAGTACTTC
CASGLEGNYEQYF
>TRBV7-9|TRBJ1-1|-|-
TGTGCCAGCAGCTCCCCCCCCCGGGGGGTTGGCACTGAAGCTTTCTTT
CASSSPPRGVGTEAFF
>TRBV5-4|TRBJ2-3|-|TRBD2
TGTGCCAGCAGCTTGGAACTAGCGGGGACCACAGATACGCAGTATTTT
CASSLELAGTTDTQYF
>TRBV10-2|TRBJ2-7|few|-
TGCGCCAGCAGTGAGTCGATAAGTTCCGAGCAGTACTTC
CASSESISSEQYF
>TRBV27|TRBJ2-7|once|-
TGTGCCAGCAGTTCCGTAGCGGTTAAAACCTACGAGCAGTACTTC
CASSSVAVKTYEQYF
>TRBV2|TRBJ2-1|-|TRBD1
TGTGCCAGCAGTAGGGACAGGAGCTCCTACAATGAGCAGTTCTTC
CASSRDRSSYNEQFF
>TRBV28|TRBJ2-1|-|TRBD2
TGTGCCAGCAGTGCCGCCGGGACTAGTCTGTCCAATGAGCAGTTCTTC
CASSAAGTSLSNEQFF
>TRBV2|TRBJ2-5|-|-
TGTGCCAGCGCAGGGGAGGAGACCCAGTACTTC
CASAGEETQYF
>TRBV18|TRBJ2-2|-|TRBD2
TGTGCCAGCTCCCAGGGACTAGCGGGAGTATACACCGGGGAGCTGTTTTTT
CASSQGLAGVYTGELFF
>TRBV19|TRBJ1-1|few|-
TGTGCCAGTAGTAAGAAGAACACTGAAGCTTTCTTT
CASSKKNTEAFF
>TRBV6-5|TRBJ1-6|-|TRBD1
TGTGCCAGCAGTTACCGGGACAGGGAAGATAATTCACCCCTCCACTTT
CASSYRDREDNSPLHF
>TRBV29-1|TRBJ2-1|-|-
TGCAGCGTTGACAGGGACCAGGGCTACAATGAGCAGTTCTTC
CSVDRDQGYNEQFF
>TRBV11-2|TRBJ2-1|-|TRBD1
TGTGCCAGCAGCTTAGGGACAGGGGTACGGTACAATGAGCAGTTCTTC
CASSLGTGVRYNEQFF
>TRBV4-3|TRBJ2-5|-|TRBD1
TGCGCCAGCAGCCAAAACAGGGGAGTAGGGGCAGAGACCCAGTACTTC
CASSQNRGVGAETQYF
>TRBV5-1|TRBJ1-5|-|-
TGCGCCAGCAGCTTGGAAGGGGTGAGGCATCAGCCCCAGCATTTT
CASSLEGVRHQPQHF
>TRBV25-1|TRBJ2-2|-|-
TGTGCCAGCAGTGAATTTCTCCCACCACAAGGGTCCGGGGAGCTGTTTTTT
CASSEFLPPQGSGELFF
>TRBV5-6|TRBJ2-5|-|-
TGTGCCAGCAGCTTGGGTAGGGGACGGCAGACCCAGTACTTC
CASSLGRGRQTQYF
>TRBV29-1|TRBJ2-5|-|-
TGCAGCGTTCCTATATCGCAGACCCAGTACTTC
CSVPISQTQYF
>TRBV7-9|TRBJ1-2|-|-
TGTGCCAGCACTCCCGGGGGGGCTTATGGCTACACCTTC
CASTPGGAYGYTF
>TRBV7-9|TRBJ1-2|-|-
TGTGCCAGCAGCTTGGTTCTTACAGGATCTCCCCGCTTC
CASSLVLTGSPRF